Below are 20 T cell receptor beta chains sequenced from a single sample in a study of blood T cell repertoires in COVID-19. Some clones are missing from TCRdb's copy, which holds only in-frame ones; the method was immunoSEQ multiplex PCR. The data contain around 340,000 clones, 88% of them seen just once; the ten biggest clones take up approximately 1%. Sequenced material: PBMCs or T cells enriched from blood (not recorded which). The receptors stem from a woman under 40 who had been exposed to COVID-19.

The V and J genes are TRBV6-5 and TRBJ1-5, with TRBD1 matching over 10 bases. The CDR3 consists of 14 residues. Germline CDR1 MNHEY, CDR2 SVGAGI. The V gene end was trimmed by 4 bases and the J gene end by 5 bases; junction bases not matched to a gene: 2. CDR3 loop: CASSWDRGDQPQHF. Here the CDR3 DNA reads TGTGCCAGCAGTTGGGACAGGGGCGATCAGCCCCAGCATTTT.

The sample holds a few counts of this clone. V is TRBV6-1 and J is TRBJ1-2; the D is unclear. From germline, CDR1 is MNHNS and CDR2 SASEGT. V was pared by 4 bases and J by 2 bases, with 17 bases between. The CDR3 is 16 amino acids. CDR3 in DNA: TGTGCCAGCAGTGGATTATCTCGATACGAGAACTATGGCTACACCTTC. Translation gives CASSGLSRYENYGYTF.

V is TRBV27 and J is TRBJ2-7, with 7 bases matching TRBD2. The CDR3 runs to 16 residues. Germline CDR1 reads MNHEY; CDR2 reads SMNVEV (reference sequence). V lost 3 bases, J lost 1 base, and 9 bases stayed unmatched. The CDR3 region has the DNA TGTGCCAGCAGTTTCCTCTCGGCTAGCGGATCCTACGAGCAGTACTTC. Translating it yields CASSFLSASGSYEQYF.

As DNA, the CDR3 is TGTGCCGCCCGGGGGGCTAACTATGGCTACACCTTC. It translates to CAARGANYGYTF. This chain connects TRBV25-1 to TRBJ1-2, with D possibly TRBD1 on 5 matching bases. CDR3 length equals 12 residues. Germline-derived CDR1 and CDR2 are MGHDK and SYGVNS. Deletions cut 11 bases from V and 0 bases from J, with 10 bases between.

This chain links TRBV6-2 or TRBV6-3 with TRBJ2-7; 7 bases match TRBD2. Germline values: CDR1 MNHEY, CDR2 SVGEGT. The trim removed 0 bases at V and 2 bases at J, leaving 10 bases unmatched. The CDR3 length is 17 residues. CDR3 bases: TGTGCCAGCAGTTACTCGTCCGCTGGGCTAGCGGCCTACGAGCAGTACTTC. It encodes CASSYSSAGLAAYEQYF.

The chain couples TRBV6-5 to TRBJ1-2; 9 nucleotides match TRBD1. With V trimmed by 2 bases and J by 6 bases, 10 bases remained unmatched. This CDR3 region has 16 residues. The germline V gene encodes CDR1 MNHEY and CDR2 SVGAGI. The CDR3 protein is CASSYDGLGQGNGYTF. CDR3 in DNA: TGTGCCAGCAGTTACGACGGTTTGGGACAGGGCAATGGCTACACCTTC.

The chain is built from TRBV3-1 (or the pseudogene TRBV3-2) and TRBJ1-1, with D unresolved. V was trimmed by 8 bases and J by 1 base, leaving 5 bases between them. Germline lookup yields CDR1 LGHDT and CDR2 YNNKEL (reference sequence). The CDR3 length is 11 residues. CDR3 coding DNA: TGTGCCAGCGTTCGGAACACTGAAGCTTTCTTT. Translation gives CASVRNTEAFF.

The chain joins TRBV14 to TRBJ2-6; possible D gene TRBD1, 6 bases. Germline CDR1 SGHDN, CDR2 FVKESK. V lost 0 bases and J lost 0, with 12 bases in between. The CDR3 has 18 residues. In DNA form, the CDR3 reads TGTGCCAGCAGCCAAGACCCGGGACACCTCTCTGGGGCCAACGTCCTGACTTTC. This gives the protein CASSQDPGHLSGANVLTF.

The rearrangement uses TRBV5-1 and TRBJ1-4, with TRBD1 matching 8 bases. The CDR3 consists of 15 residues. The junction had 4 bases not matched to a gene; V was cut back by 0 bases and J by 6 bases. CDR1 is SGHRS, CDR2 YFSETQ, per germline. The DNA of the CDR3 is TGCGCCAGCAGCTTGGTGTCGACAGGGGATGAAAAACTGTTTTTT. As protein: CASSLVSTGDEKLFF.

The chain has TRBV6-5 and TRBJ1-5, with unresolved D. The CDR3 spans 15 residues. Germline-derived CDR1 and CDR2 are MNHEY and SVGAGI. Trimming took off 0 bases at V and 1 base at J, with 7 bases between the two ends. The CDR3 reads CASSYSHISNQPQHF. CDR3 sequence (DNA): TGTGCCAGCAGTTACTCCCACATAAGCAATCAGCCCCAGCATTTT.

CDR3 nucleotide sequence: TGCGCCAGCAGCTTGGGGACAGGGATAACCTATGGCTACACCTTC. This sequence encodes CASSLGTGITYGYTF. The J gene is TRBJ1-2, the V gene TRBV5-1; TRBD1 matches 8 bases. J was trimmed by 4 bases and V by 0 bases; bases with no gene match: 5. The CDR3 extends over 15 amino acids. Looked up from germline, CDR1 is SGHRS and CDR2 is YFSETQ. The complete variable domain, with remaining parts taken from reference TRBV5-1 and TRBJ1-2, reads KAGVTQTPRYLIKTRGQQVTLSCSPISGHRSVSWYQQTPGQGLQFLFEYFSETQRNKGNFPGRFSGRQFSNSRSEMNVSTLELGDSALYLCASSLGTGITYGYTFGSGTRLTVV.

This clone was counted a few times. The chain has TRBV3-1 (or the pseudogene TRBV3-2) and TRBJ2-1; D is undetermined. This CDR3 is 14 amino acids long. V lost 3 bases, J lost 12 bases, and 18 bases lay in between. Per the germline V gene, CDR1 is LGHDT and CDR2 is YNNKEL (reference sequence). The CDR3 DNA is TGTGCCAGCAGCCATAGGAGTCCCGGAAAAGGGCAGTTCTTC. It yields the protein CASSHRSPGKGQFF.

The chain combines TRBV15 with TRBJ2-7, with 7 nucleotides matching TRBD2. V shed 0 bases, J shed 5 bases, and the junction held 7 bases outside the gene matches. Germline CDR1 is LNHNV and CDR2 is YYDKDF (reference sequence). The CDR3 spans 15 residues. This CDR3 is CATSRDRGSLNEQYF. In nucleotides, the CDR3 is TGTGCCACCAGCAGAGATCGCGGGAGCCTCAACGAGCAGTACTTC.

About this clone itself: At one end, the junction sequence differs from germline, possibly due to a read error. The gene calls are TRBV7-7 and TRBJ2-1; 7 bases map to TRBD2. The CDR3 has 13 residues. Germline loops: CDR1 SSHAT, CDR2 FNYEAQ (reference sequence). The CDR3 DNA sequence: TGTGCTAGCAGTCAAAGCGGGAACAATGAGCAGTTCTTC. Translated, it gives CASSQSGNNEQFF.

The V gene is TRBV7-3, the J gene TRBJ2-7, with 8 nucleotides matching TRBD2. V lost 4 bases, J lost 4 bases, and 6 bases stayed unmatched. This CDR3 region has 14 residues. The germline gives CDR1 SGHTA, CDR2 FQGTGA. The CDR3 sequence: CASSSIAGSYEQYF. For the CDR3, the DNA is TGTGCCAGCAGCTCCATAGCGGGATCTTACGAGCAGTACTTC. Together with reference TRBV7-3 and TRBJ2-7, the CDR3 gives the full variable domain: GAGVSQTPSNKVTEKGKYVELRCDPISGHTALYWYRQSLGQGPEFLIYFQGTGAADDSGLPNDRFFAVRPEGSVSTLKIQRTERGDSAVYLCASSSIAGSYEQYFGPGTRLTVT.

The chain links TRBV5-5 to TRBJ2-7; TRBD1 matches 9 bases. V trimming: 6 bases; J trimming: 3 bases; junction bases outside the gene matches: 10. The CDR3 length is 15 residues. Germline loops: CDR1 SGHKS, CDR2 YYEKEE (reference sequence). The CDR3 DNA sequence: TGTGCCAGCACCCCGGTGGACAGGGGCCTCTACGAGCAGTACTTC. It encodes CASTPVDRGLYEQYF.

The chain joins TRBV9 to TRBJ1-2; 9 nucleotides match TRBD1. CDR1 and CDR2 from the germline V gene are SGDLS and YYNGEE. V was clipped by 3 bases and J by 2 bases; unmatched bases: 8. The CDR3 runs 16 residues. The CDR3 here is CASSGPGQGLNYGYTF. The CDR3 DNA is TGTGCCAGCAGCGGCCCGGGACAGGGCCTCAACTATGGCTACACCTTC.

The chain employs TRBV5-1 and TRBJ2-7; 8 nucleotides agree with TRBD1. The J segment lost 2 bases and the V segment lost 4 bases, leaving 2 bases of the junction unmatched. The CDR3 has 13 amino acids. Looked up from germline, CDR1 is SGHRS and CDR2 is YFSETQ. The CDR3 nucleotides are TGCGCCAGCAGCGGGACAGGCCCCTACGAGCAGTACTTC. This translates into CASSGTGPYEQYF.

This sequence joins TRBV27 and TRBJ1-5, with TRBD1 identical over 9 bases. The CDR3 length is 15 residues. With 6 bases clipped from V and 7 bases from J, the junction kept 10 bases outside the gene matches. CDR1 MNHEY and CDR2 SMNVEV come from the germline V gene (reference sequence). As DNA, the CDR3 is TGTGCCAGCAGCCCCGACAGGGGGAGTGTGCAGCCCCAGCATTTT. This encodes CASSPDRGSVQPQHF.

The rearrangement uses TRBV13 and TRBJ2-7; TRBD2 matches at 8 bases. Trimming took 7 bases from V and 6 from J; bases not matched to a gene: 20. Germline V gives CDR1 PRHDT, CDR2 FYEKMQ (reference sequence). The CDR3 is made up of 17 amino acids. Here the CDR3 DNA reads TGTGCCAGCACCCGAAGTCCCCATAGCGGGATCGGGCTCGAGCAGTACTTC. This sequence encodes CASTRSPHSGIGLEQYF.